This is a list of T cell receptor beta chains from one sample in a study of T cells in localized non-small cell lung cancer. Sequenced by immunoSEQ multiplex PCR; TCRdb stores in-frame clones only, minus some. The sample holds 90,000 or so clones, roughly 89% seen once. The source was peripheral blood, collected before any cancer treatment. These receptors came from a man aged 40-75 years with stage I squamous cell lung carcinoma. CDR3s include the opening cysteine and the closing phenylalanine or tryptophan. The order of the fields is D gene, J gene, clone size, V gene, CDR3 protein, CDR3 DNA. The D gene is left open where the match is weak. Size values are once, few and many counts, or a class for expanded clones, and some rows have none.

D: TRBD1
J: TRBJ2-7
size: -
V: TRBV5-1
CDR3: CASSSGTGFEQYF
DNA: TGCGCCAGCAGCTCCGGGACAGGGTTCGAGCAGTACTTC

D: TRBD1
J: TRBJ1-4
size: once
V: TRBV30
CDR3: CAWSGGLIGTGQEKLFF
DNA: TGTGCCTGGAGTGGTGGTTTGATAGGGACAGGTCAAGAAAAACTGTTTTTT

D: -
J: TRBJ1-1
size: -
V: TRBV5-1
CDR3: CASSGGTLNTEAFF
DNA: TGCGCCAGCAGCGGGGGGACACTGAACACTGAAGCTTTCTTT

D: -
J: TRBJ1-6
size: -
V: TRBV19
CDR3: CASSQTRPNSPLHF
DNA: TGTGCCAGTAGTCAAACCCGACCAAATTCACCCCTCCACTTT

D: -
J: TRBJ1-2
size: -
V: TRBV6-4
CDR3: CASQPGSGYGYTF
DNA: TGTGCCAGCCAGCCGGGATCCGGCTATGGCTACACCTTC

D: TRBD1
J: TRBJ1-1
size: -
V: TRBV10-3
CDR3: CAISPDRQNTEAFF
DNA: TGTGCCATCAGTCCGGACAGGCAGAACACTGAAGCTTTCTTT

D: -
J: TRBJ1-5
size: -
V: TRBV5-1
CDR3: CASSLVGGTDQPQHF
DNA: TGCGCCAGCAGCTTGGTGGGGGGCACCGACCAGCCCCAGCATTTT

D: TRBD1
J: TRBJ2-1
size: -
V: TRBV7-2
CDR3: CASSRDSQTGQFF
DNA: TGTGCCAGCAGCCGGGACAGCCAGACGGGGCAGTTCTTC

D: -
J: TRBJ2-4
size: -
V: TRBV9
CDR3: CASSVGPPPGDIQYF
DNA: TGTGCCAGCAGCGTAGGTCCACCCCCGGGAGACATTCAGTACTTC

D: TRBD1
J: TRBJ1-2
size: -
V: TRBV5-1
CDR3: CASSEGQVSNYGYTF
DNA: TGCGCCAGCAGCGAGGGACAGGTCTCCAACTATGGCTACACCTTC

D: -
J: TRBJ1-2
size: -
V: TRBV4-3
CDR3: CASSQAGGYTF
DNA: TGCGCCAGCAGCCAGGCCGGAGGCTACACCTTC

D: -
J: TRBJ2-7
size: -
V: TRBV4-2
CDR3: CASSQGLAAEAGEQYF
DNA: TGTGCCAGCAGCCAAGGTTTAGCTGCGGAGGCGGGGGAGCAGTACTTC

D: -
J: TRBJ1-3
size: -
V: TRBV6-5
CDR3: CASSPTGNTIYF
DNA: TGTGCCAGCAGTCCTACTGGAAACACCATATATTTT

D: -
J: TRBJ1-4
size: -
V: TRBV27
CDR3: CASSLNEGLGGEKLFF
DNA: TGTGCCAGCAGTTTGAACGAAGGTTTAGGAGGGGAAAAACTGTTTTTT

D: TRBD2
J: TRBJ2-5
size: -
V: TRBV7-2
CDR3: CASSSLRGEETQYF
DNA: TGTGCCAGCAGCTCCCTCCGGGGGGAGGAGACCCAGTACTTC

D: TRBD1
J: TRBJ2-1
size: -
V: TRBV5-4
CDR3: CASSPGGVEQFF
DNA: TGTGCCAGCAGCCCAGGGGGTGTTGAGCAGTTCTTC

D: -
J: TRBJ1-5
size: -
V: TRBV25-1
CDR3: CASSGGVGQPQHF
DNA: TGTGCCAGCAGTGGGGGGGTTGGCCAGCCCCAGCATTTT

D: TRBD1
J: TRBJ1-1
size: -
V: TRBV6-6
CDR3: CASRGGTGENTEAFF
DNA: TGTGCCAGCAGAGGCGGGACAGGGGAGAACACTGAAGCTTTCTTT

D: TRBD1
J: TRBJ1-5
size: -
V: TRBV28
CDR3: CASSPGQGLRPQHF
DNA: TGTGCCAGCAGCCCGGGACAGGGGCTACGGCCCCAGCATTTT

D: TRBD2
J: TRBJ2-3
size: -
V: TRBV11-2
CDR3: CASSQREGRTDTQYF
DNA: TGTGCCAGCAGCCAACGGGAGGGTCGCACAGATACGCAGTATTTT

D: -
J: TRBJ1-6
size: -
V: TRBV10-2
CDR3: CASSGAGRTPLHF
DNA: TGCGCCAGCAGTGGAGCGGGTAGGACACCCCTCCACTTT

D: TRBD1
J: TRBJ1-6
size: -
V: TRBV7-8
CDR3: CASSLPGQGDSPLHF
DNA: TGTGCCAGCAGCTTGCCGGGACAGGGGGATTCACCCCTCCACTTT